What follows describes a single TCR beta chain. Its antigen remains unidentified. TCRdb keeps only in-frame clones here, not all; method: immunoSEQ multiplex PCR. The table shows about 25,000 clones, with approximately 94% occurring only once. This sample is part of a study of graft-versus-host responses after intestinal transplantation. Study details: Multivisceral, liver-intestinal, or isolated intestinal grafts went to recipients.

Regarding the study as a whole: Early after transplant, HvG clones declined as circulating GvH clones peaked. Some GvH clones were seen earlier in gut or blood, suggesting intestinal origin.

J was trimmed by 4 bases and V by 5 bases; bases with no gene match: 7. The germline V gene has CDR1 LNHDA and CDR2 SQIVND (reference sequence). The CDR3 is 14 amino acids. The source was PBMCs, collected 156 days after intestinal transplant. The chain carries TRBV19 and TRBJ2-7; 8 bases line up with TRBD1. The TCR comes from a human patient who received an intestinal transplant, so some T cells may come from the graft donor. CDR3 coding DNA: TGTGCCAGTAGTCTCCAGGACAGGGCGTACGAGCAGTACTTC. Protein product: CASSLQDRAYEQYF. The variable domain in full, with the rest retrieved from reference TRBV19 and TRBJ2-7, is DGGITQSPKYLFRKEGQNVTLSCEQNLNHDAMYWYRQDPGQGLRLIYYSQIVNDFQKGDIAEGYSVSREKKESFPLTVTSAQKNPTAFYLCASSLQDRAYEQYFGPGTRLTVT.